These 18 T cell receptor beta chains share one sample of origin, sequenced in a study of metastatic and nonmetastatic thyroid tumors. TCRdb ran MiXCR on the PCR reads. The sample yields tens of thousands of clones, about 15% seen once. Before thyroid surgery, none of the patients had received any treatment. Sequenced: blood. Receptor source: a female donor with papillary thyroid cancer or a benign thyroid nodule (not recorded which). Some clones in this sample may be carry-over from other donors' samples.

This clone was counted many times. The gene calls are TRBV27 and TRBJ1-2, with D perhaps matching TRBD1 (5 bases). Germline V CDR1 and CDR2: MNHEY, SMNVEV (reference sequence). This CDR3 contains 17 residues. V lost 4 bases, J lost 8 bases, and 26 bases lay in between. CDR3 sequence (DNA): TGTGCCAGCAGTTGGTCTATCGAGGGGCCGCGGTGGGGGGGCTACACCTTC. Encoded protein: CASSWSIEGPRWGGYTF.

This clone was seen ten or more times. This sequence joins TRBV20-1 and TRBJ2-1; D remains ambiguous. V was shortened by 5 bases and J by 2 bases, with 16 bases between the two germline ends. This CDR3 region has 15 residues. Germline V CDR1 and CDR2: DFQATT, SNEGSKA (reference sequence). The CDR3 here is CSAPWADRTYNEQFF. CDR3 DNA sequence: TGCAGTGCTCCATGGGCGGACCGTACCTACAATGAGCAGTTCTTC.

The chain uses TRBV20-1 and TRBJ1-6, with 11 bases fitting TRBD1. Trimming took 5 bases from V and 6 from J; bases not matched to a gene: 9. Looked up from germline, CDR1 is DFQATT and CDR2 is SNEGSKA (reference sequence). This CDR3 is built from 16 residues. The CDR3 DNA follows: TGCAGTGCTCGGAACACGGACAGGGGGCTTAATTCACCCCTCCACTTT. This sequence encodes CSARNTDRGLNSPLHF.

This clone was detected only a few times. The chain carries TRBV28 and TRBJ1-2; the D is unclear. V was clipped by 7 bases and J by 5 bases, with 17 bases between them. Germline lookup yields CDR1 MDHEN and CDR2 SYDVKM. The CDR3 is 14 residues long. The CDR3 coding sequence is TGTGCCAGCAAAAAGATACAGTACGGATATGGCTACACCTTC. The encoded protein is CASKKIQYGYGYTF.

This clone was counted ten times or more. The same CDR3 is also encoded by other DNA sequences in this sample. The gene calls are TRBV7-9 and TRBJ1-4; D gene unclear. Germline assignment: CDR1 SEHNR and CDR2 FQNEAQ (reference sequence). This CDR3 has 14 residues. V gave up 4 bases and J gave up 2 bases, with 8 bases separating them. The CDR3: CASSSIGTNEKLFF. The CDR3, as DNA: TGTGCCAGCAGCTCGATAGGGACTAATGAAAAACTGTTTTTT.

This clone was found a few times. The chain is built from TRBV12-3 or TRBV12-4 and TRBJ1-4; 10 positions match TRBD1. V lost 8 bases to trimming and J lost 5 bases; unmatched junction nucleotides: 5. The CDR3 has 14 amino acids. CDR3 nucleotide sequence: TGTGCCAGCCTCCCGGGACAGGGGAATGAAAAACTGTTTTTT. Translated, it gives CASLPGQGNEKLFF.

By sample share, this clone is medium-sized. The genes are TRBV6-1 and TRBJ2-2; D is unresolved. Germline values: CDR1 MNHNS, CDR2 SASEGT. The CDR3 runs to 15 residues. Trimming shortened V by 7 bases and J by 0 bases, and 12 bases separated the two germline ends. CDR3 loop: CASILTRANTGELFF. CDR3 nucleotides: TGTGCCAGCATCCTCACCCGGGCGAACACCGGGGAGCTGTTTTTT.

The chain couples TRBV27 to TRBJ2-5; the match to TRBD1 covers 8 bases. Trimming at V came to 5 bases and at J to 7 bases, leaving 9 bases not matched to a gene. The germline V gene encodes CDR1 MNHEY and CDR2 SMNVEV (reference sequence). The CDR3 totals 14 residues. The CDR3 loop reads CASSLQGAVGTQYF. The CDR3 DNA sequence: TGTGCCAGCAGTCTTCAGGGGGCAGTGGGGACCCAGTACTTC.

This clone was seen ten or more times. The chain is built from TRBV18 and TRBJ1-2; D perhaps matches TRBD1 (6 bases). CDR3 length equals 13 residues. CDR1 KGHSH and CDR2 LQKENI come from the germline V gene. The V end was cut by 2 bases, the J end by 8 bases, with 12 bases between. The CDR3 sequence: CASSPESGVGYTF. As DNA, the CDR3 is TGTGCCAGCTCACCAGAATCAGGGGTCGGCTACACCTTC.

This clone was found many times. The same CDR3 also results from other DNA sequences found in this sample. J is TRBJ2-3 and V is TRBV20-1; TRBD1 matches at 8 bases. Germline CDR1 is DFQATT and CDR2 is SNEGSKA (reference sequence). V lost 1 base to trimming and J lost 0 bases; unmatched junction nucleotides: 6. The CDR3 covers 16 residues. DNA for the CDR3: TGCAGTGCTAGAGTGGGACAGGTAACTAGCACAGATACGCAGTATTTT. Translated: CSARVGQVTSTDTQYF.

This clone was seen repeatedly, ten times or more. This chain uses TRBV20-1 with TRBJ1-3, with TRBD1 identical over 11 bases. The germline CDR1 and CDR2 sequences are DFQATT and SNEGSKA (reference sequence). The CDR3 has 16 residues. The J segment lost 3 bases and the V segment lost 5 bases, leaving 9 bases of the junction unmatched. CDR3 in amino acids: CSAFAGTGGFGNTIYF. Here the CDR3 DNA reads TGCAGTGCTTTTGCCGGGACAGGGGGTTTTGGAAACACCATATATTTT.

The chain carries TRBV7-9 and TRBJ2-1; perhaps TRBD2 as D (7 bases). CDR1 and CDR2 (germline): SEHNR, FQNEAQ (reference sequence). V lost 1 base and J 5 bases, leaving 15 bases between the germline ends. The CDR3 is 16 amino acids. The CDR3 reads CASSLVGGGANNEQFF. CDR3 DNA sequence: TGTGCCAGCAGCTTAGTAGGGGGGGGAGCCAACAATGAGCAGTTCTTC.

Points on this clone: Relative to the germline gene, one junction end is altered; a read error may explain this. The V gene is TRBV20-1, the J gene TRBJ2-1; D gene unclear. The CDR3 extends over 12 amino acids. CDR1 and CDR2 from the germline V gene are DFQATT and SNEGSKA (reference sequence). CDR3 bases: TGCAGTTCTAGAGTTTCTTCGGGTGATCAGTTCTTC. It translates to CSSRVSSGDQFF.

The chain is built from TRBV19 and TRBJ1-4; D is possibly TRBD1 (6 bases). This CDR3 spans 13 amino acids. V shed 8 bases and J shed 6 bases, with 13 bases lying between them. Per the germline V gene, CDR1 is LNHDA and CDR2 is SQIVND (reference sequence). In DNA form, the CDR3 reads TGTGCCAGTGGGGGGAACAGGGATGAAAAACTGTTTTTT. It encodes CASGGNRDEKLFF.

This clone ranks as medium-sized. This chain links TRBV6-1 with TRBJ2-2; the D is unclear. CDR1 is MNHNS, CDR2 SASEGT, per germline. The CDR3 has 13 amino acids. Trimming removed 6 bases from V and 6 bases from J, with 11 bases in between. The CDR3 spells CASSRNRAGELFF. CDR3 DNA sequence: TGTGCCAGCAGCCGAAATAGGGCCGGGGAGCTGTTTTTT.

The rearrangement links TRBV7-3 to TRBJ2-6; no clear D. The CDR3 contains 17 residues. Germline CDR1 and CDR2: SGHTA and FQGTGA. Trimming left V 5 bases short and J 0 bases short, with 14 bases between. DNA of the CDR3: TGTGCCAGCAGCCCCGGGTCGGCTCTCTCTGGGGCCAACGTCCTGACTTTC. Translating it yields CASSPGSALSGANVLTF.

Concerning this clone: One end of the junction fails to match germline, which may point to a read error. The chain uses TRBV6-1 and TRBJ1-5; D is undetermined. The V gene's germline CDR1 is MNHNS and CDR2 SASEGT. The CDR3 spans 14 residues. CDR3 in DNA: TGTGCCAGCAGTGGTGACCTTAGCAATCATCCCCAGCATTTT. This sequence encodes CASSGDLSNHPQHF.

This clone occurred many times. The rearrangement uses TRBV7-9 and TRBJ1-5, with TRBD1 matching 10 bases. CDR1 and CDR2 from the germline V gene are SEHNR and FQNEAQ (reference sequence). The trim removed 4 bases at V and 15 bases at J, leaving 9 bases unmatched. The CDR3 is 13 amino acids. The CDR3 bases are TGTGCCAGCAGCTCGACAGGGGGCCCCAACGTGCATTTT. It specifies CASSSTGGPNVHF.